This TCR beta chain came from a study of blood T cells in healthy people across ages. Overall study findings and caveats: Fewer expanded clones and more diversity marked long-lived versus aged donors. Diversity of TCR beta per million T cells declined in a roughly linear way with age.

For the second PCR, which ran for about 7 to 12 cycles, a sample-barcoded 5' primer and a J-beta primer mix were used. Every sample gave at least 2.5 million paired-end reads containing CDR3. TCRdb independently ran MiXCR on the 5' RACE reads; one entry per CDR3 protein. Of some 900,000 distinct CDR3 sequences listed, more than 25% are singletons. CDR1 and CDR2 (germline): ENHRY, SYGVKD. The trim removed 3 bases at V and 0 bases at J, leaving 7 bases unmatched. CDR3 length equals 16 residues. On this clonotype: Its antigen is unidentified.

The chain links TRBV10-3 to TRBJ2-7, with 8 bases matching TRBD1. This receptor was taken from an elderly woman in good health. The sample was blood. This CDR3 is CAISEPSGTGSYEQYF. For the CDR3, the DNA is TGTGCCATCAGTGAACCATCCGGGACAGGCTCCTACGAGCAGTACTTC.